This T cell receptor (beta chain) is from a study of blood T cell repertoires in COVID-19. About the research overall: Specimens from acute and convalescent COVID-19 originated in the United States, Italy and Spain. T cells, B-cell-depleted T cells, or PBMCs provided the cDNA or gDNA that served as material.

Germline V gives CDR1 SNHLY, CDR2 FYNNEI. Trimming removed 0 bases at V and 3 bases at J, with 7 bases between. CDR3 length: 14 residues. Per the original data handling: Nucleated cell counts were estimated from reference gene primer amplification. Profiled with immunoSEQ multiplex PCR; TCRdb holds only in-frame clones, not every one. The DNA gave D and trimming, while V, J and clone size come from that table. The sample has about 160,000 clones, around 80% seen once. The sequenced sample was peripheral blood. The chain employs TRBV2 and TRBJ2-3; D uncertain. The sequence derives from a woman aged 60 to 75 with acute or convalescent COVID-19. CDR3 loop: CASSEATGTDTQYF. CDR3 DNA sequence: TGTGCCAGCAGTGAAGCGACGGGTACAGATACGCAGTATTTT.